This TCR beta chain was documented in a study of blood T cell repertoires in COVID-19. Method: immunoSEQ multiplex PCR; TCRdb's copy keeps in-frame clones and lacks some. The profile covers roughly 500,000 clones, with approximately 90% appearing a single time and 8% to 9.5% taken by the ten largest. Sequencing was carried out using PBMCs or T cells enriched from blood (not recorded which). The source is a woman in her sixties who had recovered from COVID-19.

CDR3 in DNA: TGTGCCAGCAGGGCCGGGACAGGGCGAGCTGAAGCTTTCTTT. It is translated as CASRAGTGRAEAFF. The J gene is TRBJ1-1, the V gene TRBV6-4; 9 bases are a match to TRBD1. Germline V gene sequence: CDR1 MRHNA, CDR2 SNTAGT. V shed 6 bases and J 6 bases; nucleotides not matched to a gene: 8. The CDR3 totals 14 residues.